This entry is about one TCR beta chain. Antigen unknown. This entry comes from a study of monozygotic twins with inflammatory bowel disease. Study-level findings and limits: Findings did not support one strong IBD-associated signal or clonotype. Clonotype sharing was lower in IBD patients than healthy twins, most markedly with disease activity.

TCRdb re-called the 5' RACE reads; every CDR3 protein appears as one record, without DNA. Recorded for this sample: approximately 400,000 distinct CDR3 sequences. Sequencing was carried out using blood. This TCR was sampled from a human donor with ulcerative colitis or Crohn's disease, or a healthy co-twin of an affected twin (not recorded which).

The CDR3 spells CASSLVGTSGEKLFF. The chain uses TRBV7-8 and TRBJ1-4; TCRdb calls TRBD1, which cannot be checked without DNA. This CDR3 contains 15 residues. Looked up from germline, CDR1 is SGHVS and CDR2 is FQNEAQ. The full variable domain, in which reference TRBV7-8 and TRBJ1-4 provide the parts outside the CDR3, is GAGVSQSPRYKVAKRGQDVALRCDPISGHVSLFWYQQALGQGPEFLTYFQNEAQLDKSGLPSDRFFAERPEGSVSTLKIQRTQQEDSAVYLCASSLVGTSGEKLFFGSGTQLSVL.